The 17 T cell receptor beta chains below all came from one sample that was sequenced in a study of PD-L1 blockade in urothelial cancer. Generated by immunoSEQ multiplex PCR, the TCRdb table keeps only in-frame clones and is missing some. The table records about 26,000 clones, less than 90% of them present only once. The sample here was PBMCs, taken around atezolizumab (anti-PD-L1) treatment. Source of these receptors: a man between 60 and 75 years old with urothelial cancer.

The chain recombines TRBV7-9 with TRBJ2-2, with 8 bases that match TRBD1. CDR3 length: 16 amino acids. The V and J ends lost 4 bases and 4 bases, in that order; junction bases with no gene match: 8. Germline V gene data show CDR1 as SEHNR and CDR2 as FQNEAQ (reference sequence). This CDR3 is CASSYVRGLSTGELFF. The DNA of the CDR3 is TGTGCCAGCAGCTACGTCAGGGGGCTAAGCACCGGGGAGCTGTTTTTT.

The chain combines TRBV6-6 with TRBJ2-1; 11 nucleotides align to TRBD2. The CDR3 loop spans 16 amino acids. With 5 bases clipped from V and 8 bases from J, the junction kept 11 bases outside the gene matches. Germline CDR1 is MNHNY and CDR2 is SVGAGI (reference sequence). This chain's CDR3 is CASSKGDTSGSYEQFF. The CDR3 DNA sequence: TGTGCCAGCAGTAAGGGGGATACTAGCGGGAGCTATGAGCAGTTCTTC.

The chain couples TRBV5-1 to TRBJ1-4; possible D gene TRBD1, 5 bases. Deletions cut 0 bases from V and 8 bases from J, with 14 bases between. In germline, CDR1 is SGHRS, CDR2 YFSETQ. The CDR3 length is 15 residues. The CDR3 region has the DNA TGCGCCAGCAGCTTGGGAGACAGTGCTAGGGAAAAACTGTTTTTT. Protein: CASSLGDSAREKLFF. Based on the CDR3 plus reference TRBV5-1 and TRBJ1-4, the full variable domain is KAGVTQTPRYLIKTRGQQVTLSCSPISGHRSVSWYQQTPGQGLQFLFEYFSETQRNKGNFPGRFSGRQFSNSRSEMNVSTLELGDSALYLCASSLGDSAREKLFFGSGTQLSVL.

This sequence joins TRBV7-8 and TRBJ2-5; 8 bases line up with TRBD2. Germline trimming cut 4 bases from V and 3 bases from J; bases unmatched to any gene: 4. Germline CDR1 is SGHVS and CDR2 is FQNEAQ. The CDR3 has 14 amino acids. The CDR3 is CASSYIAGKETQYF. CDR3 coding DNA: TGTGCCAGCAGCTACATAGCGGGAAAAGAGACCCAGTACTTC.

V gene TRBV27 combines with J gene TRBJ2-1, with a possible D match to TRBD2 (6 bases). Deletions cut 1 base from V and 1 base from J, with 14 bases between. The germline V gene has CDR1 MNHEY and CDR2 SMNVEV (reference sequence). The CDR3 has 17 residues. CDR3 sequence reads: CASSLLVRERSYNEQFF. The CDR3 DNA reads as TGTGCCAGCAGTTTATTGGTCCGGGAGAGGTCCTACAATGAGCAGTTCTTC.

CDR3: CASSLDISGNTIYF. CDR3 DNA sequence: TGCGCCAGCAGCTTGGACATCTCTGGAAACACCATATATTTT. The V and J genes are TRBV5-1 and TRBJ1-3, with D unresolved. The V end lost 0 bases, the J end lost 0 bases, and 4 bases lay between the germline ends. Germline V gene data show CDR1 as SGHRS and CDR2 as YFSETQ. The length of the CDR3 is 14 residues. The full variable domain, its missing parts supplied by reference TRBV5-1 and TRBJ1-3, is KAGVTQTPRYLIKTRGQQVTLSCSPISGHRSVSWYQQTPGQGLQFLFEYFSETQRNKGNFPGRFSGRQFSNSRSEMNVSTLELGDSALYLCASSLDISGNTIYFGEGSWLTVV.

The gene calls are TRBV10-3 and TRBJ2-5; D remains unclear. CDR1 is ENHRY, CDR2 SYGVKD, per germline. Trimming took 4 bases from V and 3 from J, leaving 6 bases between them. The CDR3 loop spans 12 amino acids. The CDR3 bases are TGTGCCATCAGTGGGCCTGAAGAGACCCAGTACTTC. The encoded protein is CAISGPEETQYF.

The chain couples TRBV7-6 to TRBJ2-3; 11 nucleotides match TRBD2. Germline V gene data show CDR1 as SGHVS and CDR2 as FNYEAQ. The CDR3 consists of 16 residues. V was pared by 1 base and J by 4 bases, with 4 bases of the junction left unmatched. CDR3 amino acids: CASSLGSGGAPDTQYF. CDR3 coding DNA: TGTGCCAGCAGCTTAGGTAGCGGGGGGGCCCCAGATACGCAGTATTTT.

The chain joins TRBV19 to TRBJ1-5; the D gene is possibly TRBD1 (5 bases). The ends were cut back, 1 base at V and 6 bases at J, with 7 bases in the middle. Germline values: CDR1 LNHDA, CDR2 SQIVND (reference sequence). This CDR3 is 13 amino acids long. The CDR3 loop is CASSIGGVQPQHF. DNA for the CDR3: TGTGCCAGTAGTATAGGGGGCGTTCAGCCCCAGCATTTT.

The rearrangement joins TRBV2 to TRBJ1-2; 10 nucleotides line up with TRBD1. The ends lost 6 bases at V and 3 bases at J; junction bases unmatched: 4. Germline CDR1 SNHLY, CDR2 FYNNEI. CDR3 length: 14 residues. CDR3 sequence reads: CASRRQGADYGYTF. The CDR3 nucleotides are TGTGCCAGCAGGAGACAGGGGGCTGACTATGGCTACACCTTC.

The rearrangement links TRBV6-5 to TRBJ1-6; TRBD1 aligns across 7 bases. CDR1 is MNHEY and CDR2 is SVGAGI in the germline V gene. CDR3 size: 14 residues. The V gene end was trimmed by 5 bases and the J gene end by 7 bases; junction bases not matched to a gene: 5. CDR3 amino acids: CASSLDRVNSPLHF. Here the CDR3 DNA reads TGTGCCAGCAGTCTCGACAGGGTAAATTCACCCCTCCACTTT.

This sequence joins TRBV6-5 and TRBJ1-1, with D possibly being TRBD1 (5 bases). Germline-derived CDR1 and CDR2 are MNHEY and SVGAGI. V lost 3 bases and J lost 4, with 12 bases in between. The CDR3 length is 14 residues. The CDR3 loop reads CASSYRQFSTEAFF. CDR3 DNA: TGTGCCAGCAGTTATCGACAGTTTTCCACTGAAGCTTTCTTT.

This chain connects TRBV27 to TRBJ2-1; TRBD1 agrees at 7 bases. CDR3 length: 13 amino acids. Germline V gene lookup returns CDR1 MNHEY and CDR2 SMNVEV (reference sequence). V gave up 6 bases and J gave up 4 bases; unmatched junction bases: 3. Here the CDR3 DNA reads TGTGCCAGCAGCGGACAGGTGTACAATGAGCAGTTCTTC. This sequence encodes CASSGQVYNEQFF.

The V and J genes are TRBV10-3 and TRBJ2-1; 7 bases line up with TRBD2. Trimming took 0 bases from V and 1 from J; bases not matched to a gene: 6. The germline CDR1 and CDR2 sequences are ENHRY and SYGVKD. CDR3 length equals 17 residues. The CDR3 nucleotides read TGTGCCATCAGTGAGTCGGGTAGCGGGCTATCCTACAATGAGCAGTTCTTC. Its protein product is CAISESGSGLSYNEQFF.

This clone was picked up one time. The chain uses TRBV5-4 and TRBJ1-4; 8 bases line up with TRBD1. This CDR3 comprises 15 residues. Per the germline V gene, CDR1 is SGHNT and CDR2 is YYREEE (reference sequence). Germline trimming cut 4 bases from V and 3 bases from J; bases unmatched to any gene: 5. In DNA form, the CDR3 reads TGTGCCAGCAGCACCCGGACAGGGTCTAATGAAAAACTGTTTTTT. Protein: CASSTRTGSNEKLFF. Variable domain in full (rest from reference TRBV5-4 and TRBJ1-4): ETGVTQSPTHLIKTRGQQVTLRCSSQSGHNTVSWYQQALGQGPQFIFQYYREEENGRGNFPPRFSGLQFPNYSSELNVNALELDDSALYLCASSTRTGSNEKLFFGSGTQLSVL.

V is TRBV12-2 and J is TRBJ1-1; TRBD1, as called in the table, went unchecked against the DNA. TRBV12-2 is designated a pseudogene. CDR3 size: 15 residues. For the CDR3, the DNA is TGTGCAAGTCGCCCGTGGACAGGGGGGAACACTGAAGCTTTCTTT. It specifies CASRPWTGGNTEAFF.

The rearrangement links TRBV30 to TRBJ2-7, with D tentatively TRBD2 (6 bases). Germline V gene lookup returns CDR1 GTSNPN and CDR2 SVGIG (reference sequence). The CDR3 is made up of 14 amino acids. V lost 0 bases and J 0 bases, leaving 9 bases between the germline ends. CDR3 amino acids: CAWSVGGDSYEQYF. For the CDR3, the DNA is TGTGCCTGGAGTGTTGGAGGGGACTCCTACGAGCAGTACTTC.